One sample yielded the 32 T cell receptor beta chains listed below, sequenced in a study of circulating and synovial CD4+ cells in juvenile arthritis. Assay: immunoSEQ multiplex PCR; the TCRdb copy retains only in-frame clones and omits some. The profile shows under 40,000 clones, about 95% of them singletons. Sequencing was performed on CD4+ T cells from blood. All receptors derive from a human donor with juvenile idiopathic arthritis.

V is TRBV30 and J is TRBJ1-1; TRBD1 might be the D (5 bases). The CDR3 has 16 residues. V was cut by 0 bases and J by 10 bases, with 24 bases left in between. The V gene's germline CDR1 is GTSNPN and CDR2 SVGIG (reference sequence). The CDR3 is CAWSVPLRDYLPSAFF. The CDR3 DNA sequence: TGTGCCTGGAGTGTACCGCTAAGGGACTATCTGCCTTCAGCTTTCTTT.

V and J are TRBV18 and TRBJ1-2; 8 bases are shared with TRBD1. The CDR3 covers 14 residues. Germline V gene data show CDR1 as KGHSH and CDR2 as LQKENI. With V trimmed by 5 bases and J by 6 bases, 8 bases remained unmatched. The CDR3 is CASSSNQGANGYTF. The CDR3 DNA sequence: TGTGCCAGCTCATCGAATCAGGGGGCAAATGGCTACACCTTC.

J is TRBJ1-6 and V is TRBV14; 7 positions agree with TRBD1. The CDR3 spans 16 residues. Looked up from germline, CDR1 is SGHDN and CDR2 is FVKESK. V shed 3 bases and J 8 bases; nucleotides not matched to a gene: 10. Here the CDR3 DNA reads TGTGCCAGCAGCCAGCAGACAGGGAGAGGCCATTCACCCCTCCACTTT. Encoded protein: CASSQQTGRGHSPLHF.

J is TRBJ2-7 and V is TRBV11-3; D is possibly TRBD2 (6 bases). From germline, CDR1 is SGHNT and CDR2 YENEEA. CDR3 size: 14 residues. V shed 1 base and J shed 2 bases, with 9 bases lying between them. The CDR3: CASSLAGDTYEQYF. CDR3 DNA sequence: TGTGCCAGCAGCTTAGCGGGAGATACCTACGAGCAGTACTTC.

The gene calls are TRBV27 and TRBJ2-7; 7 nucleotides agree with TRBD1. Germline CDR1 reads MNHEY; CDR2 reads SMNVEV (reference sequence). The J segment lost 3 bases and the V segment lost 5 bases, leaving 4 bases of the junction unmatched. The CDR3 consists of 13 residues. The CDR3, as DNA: TGTGCCAGCAGTGTGCGACAGGGCTACGAGCAGTACTTC. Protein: CASSVRQGYEQYF.

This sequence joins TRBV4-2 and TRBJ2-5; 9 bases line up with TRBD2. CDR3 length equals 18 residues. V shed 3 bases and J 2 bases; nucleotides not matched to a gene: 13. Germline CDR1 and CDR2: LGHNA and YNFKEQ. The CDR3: CASSHPRVASGAQETQYF. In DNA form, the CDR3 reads TGTGCCAGCAGCCACCCTAGGGTGGCTAGCGGGGCACAAGAGACCCAGTACTTC.

The chain's CDR3 is CASSDWGASYNEQFF. CDR3 bases: TGTGCCAGCAGTGACTGGGGAGCCTCCTACAATGAGCAGTTCTTC. This sequence joins TRBV6-4 and TRBJ2-1; D perhaps matches TRBD2 (5 bases). V lost 1 base and J 0 bases, leaving 7 bases between the germline ends. The CDR3 loop spans 15 amino acids. Per the germline V gene, CDR1 is MRHNA and CDR2 is SNTAGT.

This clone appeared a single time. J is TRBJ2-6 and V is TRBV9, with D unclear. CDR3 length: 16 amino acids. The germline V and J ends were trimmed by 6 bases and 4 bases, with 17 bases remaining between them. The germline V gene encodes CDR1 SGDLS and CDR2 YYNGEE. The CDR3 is CASTTRSGSGANVLTF. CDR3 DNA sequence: TGTGCCAGCACCACCCGGAGTGGGTCAGGGGCCAACGTCCTGACTTTC.

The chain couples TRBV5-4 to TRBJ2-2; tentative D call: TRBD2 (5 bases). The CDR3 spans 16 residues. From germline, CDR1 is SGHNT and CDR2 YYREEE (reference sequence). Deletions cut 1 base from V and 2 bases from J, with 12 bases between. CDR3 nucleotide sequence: TGTGCCAGCAGCTTGCCGACTACAGCCAACACCGGGGAGCTGTTTTTT. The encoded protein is CASSLPTTANTGELFF.

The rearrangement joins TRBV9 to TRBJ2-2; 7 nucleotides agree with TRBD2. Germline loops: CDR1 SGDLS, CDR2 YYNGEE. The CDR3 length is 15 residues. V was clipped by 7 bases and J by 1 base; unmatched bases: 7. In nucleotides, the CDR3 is TGTGCCAGCGCCCTTACTAGCGAGAACACCGGGGAGCTGTTTTTT. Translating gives CASALTSENTGELFF.

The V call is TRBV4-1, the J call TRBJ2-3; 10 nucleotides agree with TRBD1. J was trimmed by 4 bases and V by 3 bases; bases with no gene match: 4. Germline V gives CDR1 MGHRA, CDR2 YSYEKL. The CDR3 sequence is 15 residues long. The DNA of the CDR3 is TGCGCCAGCAGCCATCTAGGACAGGGGGCAGATACGCAGTATTTT. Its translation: CASSHLGQGADTQYF.

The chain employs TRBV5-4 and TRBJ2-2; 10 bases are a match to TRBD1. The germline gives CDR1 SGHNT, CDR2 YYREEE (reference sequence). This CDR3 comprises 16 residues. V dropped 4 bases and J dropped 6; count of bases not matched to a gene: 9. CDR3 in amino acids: CASSLGTGVAAGELFF. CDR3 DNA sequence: TGTGCCAGCAGCCTCGGGACAGGGGTAGCGGCCGGGGAGCTGTTTTTT. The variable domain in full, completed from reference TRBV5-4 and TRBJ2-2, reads ETGVTQSPTHLIKTRGQQVTLRCSSQSGHNTVSWYQQALGQGPQFIFQYYREEENGRGNFPPRFSGLQFPNYSSELNVNALELDDSALYLCASSLGTGVAAGELFFGEGSRLTVL.

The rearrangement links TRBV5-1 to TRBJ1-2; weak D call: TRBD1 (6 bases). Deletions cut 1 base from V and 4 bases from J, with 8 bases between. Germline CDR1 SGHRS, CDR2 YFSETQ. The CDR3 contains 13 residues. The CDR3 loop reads CASSLQGPYGYTF. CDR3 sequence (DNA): TGCGCCAGCAGCTTGCAGGGGCCCTATGGCTACACCTTC.

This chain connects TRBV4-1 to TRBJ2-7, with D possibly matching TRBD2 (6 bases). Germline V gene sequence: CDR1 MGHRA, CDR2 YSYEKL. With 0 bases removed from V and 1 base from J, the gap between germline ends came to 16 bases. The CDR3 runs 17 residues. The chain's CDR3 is CASSQDRWDSRSYEQYF. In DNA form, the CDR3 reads TGCGCCAGCAGCCAAGATCGATGGGACTCCCGGTCCTACGAGCAGTACTTC.

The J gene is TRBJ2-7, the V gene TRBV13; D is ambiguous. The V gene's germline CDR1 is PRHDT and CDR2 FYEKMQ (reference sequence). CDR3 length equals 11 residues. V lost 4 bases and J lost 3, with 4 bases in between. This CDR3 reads CASSSIYEQYF. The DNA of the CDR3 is TGTGCCAGCAGCTCTATCTACGAGCAGTACTTC.

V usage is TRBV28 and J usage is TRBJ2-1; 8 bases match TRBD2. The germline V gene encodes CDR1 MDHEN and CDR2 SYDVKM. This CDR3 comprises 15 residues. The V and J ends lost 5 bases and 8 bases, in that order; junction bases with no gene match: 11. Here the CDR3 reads CASSQPGTRVYEQFF. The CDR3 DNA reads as TGTGCCAGCAGTCAACCCGGGACTAGAGTCTATGAGCAGTTCTTC.

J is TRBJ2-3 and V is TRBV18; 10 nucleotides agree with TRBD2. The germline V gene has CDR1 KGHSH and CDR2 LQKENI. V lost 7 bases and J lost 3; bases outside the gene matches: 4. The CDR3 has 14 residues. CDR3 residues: CASYGLAETDTQYF. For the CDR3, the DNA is TGTGCCAGCTACGGACTAGCGGAGACAGATACGCAGTATTTT.

CDR3 region: CASTPRAGTYNSPLHF. As DNA, the CDR3 is TGTGCCAGCACTCCCAGGGCGGGGACCTATAATTCACCCCTCCACTTT. The chain couples TRBV27 to TRBJ1-6; D might be TRBD1 (5 bases). Germline V lookup: CDR1 MNHEY, CDR2 SMNVEV (reference sequence). The CDR3 consists of 16 residues. V shed 7 bases and J shed 2 bases, with 15 bases lying between them.

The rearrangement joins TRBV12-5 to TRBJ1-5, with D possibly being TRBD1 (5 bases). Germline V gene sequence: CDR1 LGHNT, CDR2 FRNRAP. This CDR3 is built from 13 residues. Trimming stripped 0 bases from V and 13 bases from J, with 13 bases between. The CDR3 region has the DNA TGTGCTAGTGGTTTGGTAAGAGGGGAGGATCAGCATTTT. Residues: CASGLVRGEDQHF. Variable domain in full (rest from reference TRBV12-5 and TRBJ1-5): DARVTQTPRHKVTEMGQEVTMRCQPILGHNTVFWYRQTMMQGLELLAYFRNRAPLDDSGMPKDRFSAEMPDATLATLKIQPSEPRDSAVYFCASGLVRGEDQHFGDGTRLSIL.

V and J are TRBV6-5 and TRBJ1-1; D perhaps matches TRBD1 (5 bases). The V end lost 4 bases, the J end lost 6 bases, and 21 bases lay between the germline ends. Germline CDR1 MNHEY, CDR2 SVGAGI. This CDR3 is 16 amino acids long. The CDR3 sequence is CASSSPRDYPVPEAFF. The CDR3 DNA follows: TGTGCCAGCAGTTCCCCGCGGGACTATCCTGTTCCTGAAGCTTTCTTT.

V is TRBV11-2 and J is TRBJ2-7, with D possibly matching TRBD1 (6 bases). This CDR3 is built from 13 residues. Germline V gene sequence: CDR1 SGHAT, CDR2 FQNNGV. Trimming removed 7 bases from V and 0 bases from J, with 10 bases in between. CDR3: CASTSTGSYEQYF. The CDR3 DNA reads TGTGCCAGCACCTCGACAGGCTCCTACGAGCAGTACTTC.

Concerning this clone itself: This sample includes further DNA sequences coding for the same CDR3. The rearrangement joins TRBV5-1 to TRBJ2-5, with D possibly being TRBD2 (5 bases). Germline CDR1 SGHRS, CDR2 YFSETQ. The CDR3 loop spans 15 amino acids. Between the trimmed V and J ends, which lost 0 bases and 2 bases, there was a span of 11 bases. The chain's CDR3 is CASSLGTSGQETQYF. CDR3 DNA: TGCGCCAGCAGCTTGGGGACCAGCGGACAAGAGACCCAGTACTTC.

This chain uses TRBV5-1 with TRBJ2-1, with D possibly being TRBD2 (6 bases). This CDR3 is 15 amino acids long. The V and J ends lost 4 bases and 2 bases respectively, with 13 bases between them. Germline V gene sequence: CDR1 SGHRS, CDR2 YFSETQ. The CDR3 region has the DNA TGCGCCAGCAGCGAGGGGACTGGCCCCTACAATGAGCAGTTCTTC. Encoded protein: CASSEGTGPYNEQFF.

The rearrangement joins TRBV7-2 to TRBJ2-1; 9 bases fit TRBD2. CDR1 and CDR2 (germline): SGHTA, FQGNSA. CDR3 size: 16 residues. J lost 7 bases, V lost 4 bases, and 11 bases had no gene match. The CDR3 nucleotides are TGTGCCAGCAGCTCCCAAACTAGCGGGTGGTATAATGAGCAGTTCTTC. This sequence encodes CASSSQTSGWYNEQFF.

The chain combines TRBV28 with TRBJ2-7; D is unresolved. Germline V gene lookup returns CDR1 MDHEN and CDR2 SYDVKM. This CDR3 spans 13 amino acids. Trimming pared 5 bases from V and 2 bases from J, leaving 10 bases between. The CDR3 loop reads CASSPHSPYEQYF. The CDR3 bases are TGTGCCAGCAGTCCTCACAGCCCCTACGAGCAGTACTTC.

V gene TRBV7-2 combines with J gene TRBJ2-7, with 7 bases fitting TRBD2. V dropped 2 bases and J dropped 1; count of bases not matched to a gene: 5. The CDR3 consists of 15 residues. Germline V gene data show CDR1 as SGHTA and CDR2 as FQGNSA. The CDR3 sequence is CASSLQAGPSYEQYF. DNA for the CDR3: TGTGCCAGCAGCTTACAAGCGGGGCCGTCCTACGAGCAGTACTTC.

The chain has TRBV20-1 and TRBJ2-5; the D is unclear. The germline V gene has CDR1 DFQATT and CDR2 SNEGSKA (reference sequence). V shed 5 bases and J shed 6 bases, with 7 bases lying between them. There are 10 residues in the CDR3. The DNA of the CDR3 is TGCAGTGCTCCCAGGAAGACCCAGTACTTC. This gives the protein CSAPRKTQYF.

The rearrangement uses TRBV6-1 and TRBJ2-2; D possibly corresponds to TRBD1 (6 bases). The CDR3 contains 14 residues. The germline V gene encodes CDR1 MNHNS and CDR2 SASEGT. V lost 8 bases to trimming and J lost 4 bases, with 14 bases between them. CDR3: CASHRDLGTGELFF. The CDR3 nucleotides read TGTGCCAGCCACAGGGATTTAGGCACCGGGGAGCTGTTTTTT.

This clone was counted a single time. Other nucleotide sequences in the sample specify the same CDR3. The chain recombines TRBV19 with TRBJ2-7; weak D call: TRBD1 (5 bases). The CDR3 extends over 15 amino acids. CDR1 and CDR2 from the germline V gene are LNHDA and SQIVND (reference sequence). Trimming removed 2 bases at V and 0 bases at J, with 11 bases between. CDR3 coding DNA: TGTGCCAGTAGTATAAGGGGCCCCAGCTCCTACGAGCAGTACTTC. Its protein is CASSIRGPSSYEQYF.

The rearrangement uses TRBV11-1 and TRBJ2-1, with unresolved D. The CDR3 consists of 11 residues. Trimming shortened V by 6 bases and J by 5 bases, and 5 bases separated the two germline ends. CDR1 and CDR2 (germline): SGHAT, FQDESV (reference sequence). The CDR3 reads CASRSDNEQFF. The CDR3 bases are TGTGCCAGCAGATCCGACAATGAGCAGTTCTTC.

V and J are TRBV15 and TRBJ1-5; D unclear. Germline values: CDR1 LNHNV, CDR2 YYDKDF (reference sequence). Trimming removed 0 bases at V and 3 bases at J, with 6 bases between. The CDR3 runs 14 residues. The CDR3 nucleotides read TGTGCCACCAGCAGAGAGGCAGACAATCAGCCCCAGCATTTT. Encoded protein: CATSREADNQPQHF.

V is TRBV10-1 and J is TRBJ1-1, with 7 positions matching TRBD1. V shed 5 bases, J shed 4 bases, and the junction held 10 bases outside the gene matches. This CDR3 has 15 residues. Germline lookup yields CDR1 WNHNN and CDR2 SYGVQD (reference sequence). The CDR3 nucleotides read TGCGCCAGCAGTACCAGCAACAGGGGTATCACTGAAGCTTTCTTT. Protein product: CASSTSNRGITEAFF.